A selection of T cell receptor beta chains follows, all from one sample in a study of cytomegalovirus exposure and HLA in healthy donors. The repertoire was sequenced with immunoSEQ multiplex PCR; TCRdb's copy has only in-frame clones and lacks some. The data contain approximately 190,000 clones, approximately 79% of them singletons. Sequencing was carried out using PBMCs. These receptors came from a man aged 40-49 years in good health and CMV-seropositive. Both conserved end residues are part of each CDR3.

TRBJ1-1 | TRBV7-2 | CASSLGGRATEAFF
TRBJ2-1 | TRBV9 | CASSVVAGADEQFF
TRBJ2-7 | TRBV9 | CASSPRDRGYEQYF
TRBJ2-1 | TRBV15 | CATSREGGGGYNEQFF
- | TRBV28 | CASSSTVAVFYEQYF
TRBJ2-7 | TRBV7-2 | CASSLGARNRIYEQYF
TRBJ1-2 | TRBV5-8 | CASRAPGQGMGGYTF
TRBJ1-1 | TRBV19 | CASSQIQGGTEAFF
TRBJ2-1 | TRBV11-2 | CASSQDNEQFF
TRBJ2-6 | TRBV10-1 | CASSESQGGTEFSGANVLTF
TRBJ1-1 | TRBV19 | CASSISSRGALEAFF
TRBJ2-7 | TRBV12-5 | CASGLASSPSYEQYF
TRBJ1-4 | TRBV6-6 | CASSSGTGVEKLFF
TRBJ1-2 | TRBV4-3 | CASSRLTGVSPVGYTF
TRBJ2-7 | TRBV28 | CASSQAGTVYEQYF
TRBJ2-7 | TRBV5-4 | CASSLTGGYEQYF
TRBJ1-2 | TRBV19 | CASSIGVGGYTF
TRBJ2-2 | TRBV7-9 | CASSPVGQGATGELFF
TRBJ1-5 | TRBV27 | CASSLSAGGNQPQHF
TRBJ1-5 | TRBV7-7 | CASSLGRDREKGQPQHF
TRBJ2-5 | TRBV30 | CAWSGGGALDKTQYF
TRBJ1-1 | TRBV9 | CASSVDPTANTEAFF
TRBJ1-6 | TRBV14 | CASSQDTATRGNNSPLHF
TRBJ1-2 | TRBV19 | CASSITPTAGGYTF
TRBJ2-7 | TRBV10-3 | CAISVTGSTYEQYF
TRBJ2-7 | TRBV7-3 | CASSAGAGGYEQYF
TRBJ2-1 | TRBV5-1 | CASSLVQYNEQFF
TRBJ1-5 | TRBV11-1 | CASSQEAHQPQHF
TRBJ2-3 | TRBV11-3 | CASSLRGGDTQYF
TRBJ2-7 | TRBV7-5 | CAGQVLYEQYF
TRBJ2-3 | TRBV7-3 | CASRDSGGQIDTQYF
TRBJ1-2 | TRBV6-5 | CASRSTGTNYGYTF
TRBJ1-4 | TRBV27 | CASRTGQATNEKLFF
TRBJ2-2 | TRBV6-5 | CASSSRVNTGELFF
TRBJ1-5 | TRBV27 | CASRVTWGQNNQPQHF
TRBJ2-1 | TRBV15 | CATSLSIGNEQFF
TRBJ2-5 | TRBV5-6 | CASSSSSGGGLEQYF
TRBJ2-2 | TRBV5-4 | CASSLNFRGSNTGELFF
TRBJ1-1 | TRBV6-5 | CASSFRLANTNTEAFF
TRBJ2-5 | TRBV7-8 | CASSAIAPEETQYF
TRBJ2-7 | TRBV5-1 | CASSWLPGQLTYEQYF
TRBJ2-7 | TRBV4-3 | CASSHSSGDRGPYEQYF
TRBJ1-4 | TRBV19 | CASSTRGHSNEKLFF
TRBJ2-5 | TRBV30 | CAWSRGGAGGETQYF
TRBJ2-5 | TRBV6-5 | CASSYSKGGAGETQYF
TRBJ2-3 | TRBV5-1 | CASSLDRADTDTQYF
TRBJ2-7 | TRBV5-4 | CASSRGGTKDYEQYF
TRBJ2-7 | TRBV28 | CASSRNRVHEQYF
TRBJ2-3 | TRBV2 | CASSEARQELAGGRSDTQYF
TRBJ2-7 | TRBV5-5 | CASSSTALSSYEQYF
TRBJ2-1 | TRBV7-2 | CASSWRGRNNEQFF
TRBJ2-5 | TRBV5-6 | CASSLVAGGLETQYF
TRBJ2-7 | TRBV4-1 | CASSKPGKQLSYEQYF
TRBJ2-3 | TRBV7-8 | CASSAWPGTSGGTDTQYF
TRBJ2-7 | TRBV6-5 | CASSYMSEQYF